This T cell receptor (beta chain) was sequenced in a study of blood T cell repertoires in COVID-19. Study as a whole: Samples representing acute and convalescent COVID-19 were sourced from the United States, Italy and Spain.

Those enrolled in Seattle joined during active infection and were followed longitudinally afterward. In the original workflow: Reference gene primer amplification yielded estimated nucleated cell counts. The protocol was immunoSEQ multiplex PCR, while the TCRdb copy is restricted to in-frame clones and leaves out a portion. That table furnishes V, J and clone size, whereas the DNA furnished D and trimming. The table records 150,000 or so clones, 80% to 90% of them present only once. This clone has only one observation. The V gene end was trimmed by 4 bases and the J gene end by 4 bases; junction bases not matched to a gene: 8. Germline CDR1 and CDR2: ENHRY and SYGVKD. This CDR3 spans 16 amino acids.

J is TRBJ2-2 and V is TRBV10-3; 8 bases fit TRBD1. Sequenced input: peripheral blood. The sequence came from an older woman with COVID-19, enrolled during active disease. The CDR3 DNA is TGTGCCATCAGTGTTTCGACAGGGGTCGTCACCGGGGAGCTGTTTTTT. Translation: CAISVSTGVVTGELFF.